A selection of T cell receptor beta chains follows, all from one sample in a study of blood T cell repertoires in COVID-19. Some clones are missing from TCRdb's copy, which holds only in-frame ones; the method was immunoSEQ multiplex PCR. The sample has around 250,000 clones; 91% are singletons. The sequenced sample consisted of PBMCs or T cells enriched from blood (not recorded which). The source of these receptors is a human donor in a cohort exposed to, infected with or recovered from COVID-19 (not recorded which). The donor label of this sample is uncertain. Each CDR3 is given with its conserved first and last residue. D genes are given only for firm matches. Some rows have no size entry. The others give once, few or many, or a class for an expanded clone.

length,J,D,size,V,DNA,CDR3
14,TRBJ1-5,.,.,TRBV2,TGTGCCAGCAGTACCGGGACAAGGAGTTCGACCCAGCATTTT,CASSTGTRSSTQHF
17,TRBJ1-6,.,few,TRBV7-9,TGTGCCAGCAGCCCCCTAGGGACAAGCTCCTATAATTCACCCCTCCACTTT,CASSPLGTSSYNSPLHF
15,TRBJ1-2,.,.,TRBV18,TGTGCCAGCTCACTAAGCCAGGGTCAGGGCTATGGCTACACCTTC,CASSLSQGQGYGYTF
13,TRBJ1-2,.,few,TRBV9,TGTGCCAGCAGCGTAGGAGGAGACTATGGCTACACCTTC,CASSVGGDYGYTF
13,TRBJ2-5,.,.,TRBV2,TGTGCCAGCAGTTTGGAGGGAAAAGAGACCCAGTACTTC,CASSLEGKETQYF
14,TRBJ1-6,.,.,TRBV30,TGTGCCTGGAGTGTACTGACCCCGGGATCACCCCTCCACTTT,CAWSVLTPGSPLHF
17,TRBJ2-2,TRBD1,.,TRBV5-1,TGCGCCAGCAGTGTTTCCCGGGACAGGGCCCTTACCGGGGAGCTGTTTTTT,CASSVSRDRALTGELFF
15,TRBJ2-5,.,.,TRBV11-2,TGTGCCAGCAGCTTATTCGGGGGACCCGGGGAGACCCAGTACTTC,CASSLFGGPGETQYF
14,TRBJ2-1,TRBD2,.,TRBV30,TGTGCCTGTTACCCGGGGGGTTCCTACAATGAGCAGTTCTTC,CACYPGGSYNEQFF
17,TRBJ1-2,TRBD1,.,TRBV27,TGTGCCAGCAGTTCGAACAGGGGCCCTAGGTCTAACTATGGCTACACCTTC,CASSSNRGPRSNYGYTF
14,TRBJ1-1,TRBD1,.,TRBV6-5,TGTGCCAGCAGGAGACAGGGTATGAACACTGAAGCTTTCTTT,CASRRQGMNTEAFF
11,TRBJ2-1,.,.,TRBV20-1,TGCAGTGCTAGGTTCGAGGGTGAGCAGTTCTTC,CSARFEGEQFF
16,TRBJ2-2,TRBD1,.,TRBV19,TGTGCCAGTAGTATAGAGGCGACAGGGGTAGGCGGGGAGCTGTTTTTT,CASSIEATGVGGELFF
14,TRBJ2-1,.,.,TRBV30,TGTGCCTGGAGTGTACGTGTAGGGGGTAGGGAGCAGTTCTTC,CAWSVRVGGREQFF
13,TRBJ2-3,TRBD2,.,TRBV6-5,TGTGCCACGGGGGGGGGCTTAACAGATACGCAGTATTTT,CATGGGLTDTQYF
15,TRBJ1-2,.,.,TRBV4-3,TGCGCCAGCAGCCAAGATTCGGGGGGGAACTATGGCTACACCTTC,CASSQDSGGNYGYTF
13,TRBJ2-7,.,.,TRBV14,TGTGCCAGCAGCCAAGCCTACTCCTACGAGCAGTACTTC,CASSQAYSYEQYF
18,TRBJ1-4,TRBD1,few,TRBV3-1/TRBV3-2,TGTGCCAGCAGCCAAGTTAGATACAGGGGCGGAAGTAATGAAAAACTGTTTTTT,CASSQVRYRGGSNEKLFF
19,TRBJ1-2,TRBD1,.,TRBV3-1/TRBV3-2,TGTGCCAGCAGCCAGTTTTCCGGGGGTTTGGGACAGGGCGTCTATGGCTACACCTTC,CASSQFSGGLGQGVYGYTF
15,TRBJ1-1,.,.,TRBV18,TGTGCCAGCTCACCAAATGTAGGAGGGAACACTGAAGCTTTCTTT,CASSPNVGGNTEAFF
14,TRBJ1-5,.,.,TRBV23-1,TGCGCCAGCAGCCCAGGGGATAGCAATCAGCCCCAGCATTTT,CASSPGDSNQPQHF
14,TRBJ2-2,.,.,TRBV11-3,TGTGCCAGCAGCTCACAGGGTTACACCGGGGAGCTGTTTTTT,CASSSQGYTGELFF
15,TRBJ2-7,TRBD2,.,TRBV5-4,TGTGCCAGCAGCACTGGACTAGCGGGGGGAGACGAGCAGTACTTC,CASSTGLAGGDEQYF
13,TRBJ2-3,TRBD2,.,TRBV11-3,TGTGCCAGCAGCTTAGAAAGCGGGGGGGCAACGTATTTT,CASSLESGGATYF
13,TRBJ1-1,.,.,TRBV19,TGTGCCAGCCACGCACTAATGAACACTGAAGCTTTCTTT,CASHALMNTEAFF
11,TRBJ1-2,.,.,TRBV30,TGTGCCTGGGAGTCAGGGAATGGCTACACCTTC,CAWESGNGYTF
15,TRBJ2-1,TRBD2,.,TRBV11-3,TGTGCCAGCAGCCTCCCCGAGCGGGGAAGGAATGAGCAGTTCTTC,CASSLPERGRNEQFF
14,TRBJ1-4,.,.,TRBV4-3,TGCGCCAGCAGCCAAGCACGGACAAATGAAAAACTGTTTTTT,CASSQARTNEKLFF
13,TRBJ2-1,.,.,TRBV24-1,TGTGCCACCAGCACCGGCAGGGGTCCTGAGCAGTTCTTC,CATSTGRGPEQFF
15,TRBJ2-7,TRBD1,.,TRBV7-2,TGTGCCAGCAGCTTCGGACAGGGGGCGCCTTACGAGCAGTACTTC,CASSFGQGAPYEQYF
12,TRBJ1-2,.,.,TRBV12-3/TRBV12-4,TGTGCCAGCAGTACCCAGGACAGCGCGGTCACCTTC,CASSTQDSAVTF